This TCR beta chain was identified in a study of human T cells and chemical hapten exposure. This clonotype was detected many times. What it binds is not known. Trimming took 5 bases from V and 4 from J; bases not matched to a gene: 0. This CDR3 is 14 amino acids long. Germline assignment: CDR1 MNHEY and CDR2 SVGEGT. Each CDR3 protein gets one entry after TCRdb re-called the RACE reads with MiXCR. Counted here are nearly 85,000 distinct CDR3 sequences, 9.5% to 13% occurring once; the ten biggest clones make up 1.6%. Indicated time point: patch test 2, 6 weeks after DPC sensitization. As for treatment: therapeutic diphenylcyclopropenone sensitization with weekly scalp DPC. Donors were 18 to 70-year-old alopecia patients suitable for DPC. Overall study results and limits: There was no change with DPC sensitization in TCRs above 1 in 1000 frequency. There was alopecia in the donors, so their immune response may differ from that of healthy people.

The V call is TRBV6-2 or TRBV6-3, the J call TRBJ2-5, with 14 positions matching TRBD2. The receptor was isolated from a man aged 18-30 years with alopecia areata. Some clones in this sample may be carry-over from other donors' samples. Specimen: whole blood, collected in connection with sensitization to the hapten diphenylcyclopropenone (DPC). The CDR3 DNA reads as TGTGCCAGCAGTGGGACTAGCGGGGGAGAGACCCAGTACTTC. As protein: CASSGTSGGETQYF.